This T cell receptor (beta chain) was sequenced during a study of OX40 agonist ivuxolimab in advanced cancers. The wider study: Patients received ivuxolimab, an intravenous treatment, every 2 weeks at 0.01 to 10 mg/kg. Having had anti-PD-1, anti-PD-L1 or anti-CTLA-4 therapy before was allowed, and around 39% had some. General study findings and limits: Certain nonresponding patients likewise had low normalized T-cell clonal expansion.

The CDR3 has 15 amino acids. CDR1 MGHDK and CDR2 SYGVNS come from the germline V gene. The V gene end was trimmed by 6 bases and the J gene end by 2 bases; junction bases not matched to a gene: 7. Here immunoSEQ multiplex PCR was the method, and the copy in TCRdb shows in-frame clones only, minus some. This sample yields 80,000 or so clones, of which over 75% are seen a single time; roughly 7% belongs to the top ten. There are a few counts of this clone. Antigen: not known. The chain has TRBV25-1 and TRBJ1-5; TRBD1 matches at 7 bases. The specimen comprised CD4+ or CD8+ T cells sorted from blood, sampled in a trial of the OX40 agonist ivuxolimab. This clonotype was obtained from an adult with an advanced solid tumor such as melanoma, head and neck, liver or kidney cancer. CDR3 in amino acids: CASSPSGQGNQPQHF. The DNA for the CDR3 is TGTGCCAGCAGCCCGTCCGGACAGGGCAATCAGCCCCAGCATTTT.